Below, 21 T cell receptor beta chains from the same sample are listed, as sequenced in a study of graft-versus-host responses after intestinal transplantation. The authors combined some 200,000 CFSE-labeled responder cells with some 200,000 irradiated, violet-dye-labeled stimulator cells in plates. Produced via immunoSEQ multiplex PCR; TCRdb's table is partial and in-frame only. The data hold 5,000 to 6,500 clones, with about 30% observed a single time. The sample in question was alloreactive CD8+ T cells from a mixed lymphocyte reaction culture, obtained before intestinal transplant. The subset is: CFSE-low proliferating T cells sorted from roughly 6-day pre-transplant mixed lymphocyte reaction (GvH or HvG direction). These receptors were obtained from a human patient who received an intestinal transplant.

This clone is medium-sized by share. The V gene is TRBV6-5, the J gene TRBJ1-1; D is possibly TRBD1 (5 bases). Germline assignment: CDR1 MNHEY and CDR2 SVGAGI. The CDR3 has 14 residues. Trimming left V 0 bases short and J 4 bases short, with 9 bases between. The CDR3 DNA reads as TGTGCCAGCAGTTACTCCAGGGTTTTCACTGAAGCTTTCTTT. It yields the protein CASSYSRVFTEAFF.

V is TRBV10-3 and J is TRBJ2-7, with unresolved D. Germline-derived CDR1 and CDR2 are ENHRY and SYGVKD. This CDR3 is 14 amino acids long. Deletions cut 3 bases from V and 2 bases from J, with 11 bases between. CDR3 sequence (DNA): TGTGCCATCAGTGATGTCGGCGGCCCCTACGAGCAGTACTTC. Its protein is CAISDVGGPYEQYF.

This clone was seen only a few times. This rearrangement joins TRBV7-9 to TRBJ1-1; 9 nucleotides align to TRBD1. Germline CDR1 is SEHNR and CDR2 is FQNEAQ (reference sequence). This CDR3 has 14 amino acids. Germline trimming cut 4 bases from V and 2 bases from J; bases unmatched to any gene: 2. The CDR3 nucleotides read TGTGCCAGCAGCTGGGGACAGGGAAACACTGAAGCTTTCTTT. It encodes CASSWGQGNTEAFF. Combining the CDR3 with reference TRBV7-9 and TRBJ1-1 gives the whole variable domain DTGVSQNPRHKITKRGQNVTFRCDPISEHNRLYWYRQTLGQGPEFLTYFQNEAQLEKSRLLSDRFSAERPKGSFSTLEIQRTEQGDSAMYLCASSWGQGNTEAFFGQGTRLTVV.

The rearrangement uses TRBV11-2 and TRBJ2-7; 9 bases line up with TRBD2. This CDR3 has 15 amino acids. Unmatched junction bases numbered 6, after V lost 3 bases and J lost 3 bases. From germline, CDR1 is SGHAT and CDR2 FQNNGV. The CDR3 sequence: CASSFTSGLLYEQYF. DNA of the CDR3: TGTGCCAGCAGCTTCACTAGCGGGTTACTCTACGAGCAGTACTTC. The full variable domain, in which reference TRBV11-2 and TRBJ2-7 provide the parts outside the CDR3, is EAGVAQSPRYKIIEKRQSVAFWCNPISGHATLYWYQQILGQGPKLLIQFQNNGVVDDSQLPKDRFSAERLKGVDSTLKIQPAKLEDSAVYLCASSFTSGLLYEQYFGPGTRLTVT.

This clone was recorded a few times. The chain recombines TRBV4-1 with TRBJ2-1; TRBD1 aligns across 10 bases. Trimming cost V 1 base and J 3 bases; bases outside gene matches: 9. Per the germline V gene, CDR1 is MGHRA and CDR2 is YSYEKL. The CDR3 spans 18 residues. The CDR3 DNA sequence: TGCGCCAGCAGCCAAGTCTCCCCCTGGGACAGGGGCTACAATGAGCAGTTCTTC. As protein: CASSQVSPWDRGYNEQFF.

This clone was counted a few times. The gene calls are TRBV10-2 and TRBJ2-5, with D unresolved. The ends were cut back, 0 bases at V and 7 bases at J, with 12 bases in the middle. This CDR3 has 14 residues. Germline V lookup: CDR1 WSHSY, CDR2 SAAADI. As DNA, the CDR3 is TGCGCCAGCAGTGAGTCTGACCCTTCAGGGACCCAGTACTTC. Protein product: CASSESDPSGTQYF.

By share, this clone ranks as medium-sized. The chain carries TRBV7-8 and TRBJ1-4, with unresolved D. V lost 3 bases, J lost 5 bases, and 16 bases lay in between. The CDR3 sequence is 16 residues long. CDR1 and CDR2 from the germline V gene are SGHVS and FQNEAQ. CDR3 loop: CASSFSGLLENEKLFF. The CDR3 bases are TGTGCCAGCAGCTTCTCGGGGTTACTCGAAAATGAAAAACTGTTTTTT.

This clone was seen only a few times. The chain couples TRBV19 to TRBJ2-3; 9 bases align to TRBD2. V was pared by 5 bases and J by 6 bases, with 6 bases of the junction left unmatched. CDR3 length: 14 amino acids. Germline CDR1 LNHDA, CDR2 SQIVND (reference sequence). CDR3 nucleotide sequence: TGTGCCAGTAGTGGCCTAGCGGGAACTGATACGCAGTATTTT. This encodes CASSGLAGTDTQYF.

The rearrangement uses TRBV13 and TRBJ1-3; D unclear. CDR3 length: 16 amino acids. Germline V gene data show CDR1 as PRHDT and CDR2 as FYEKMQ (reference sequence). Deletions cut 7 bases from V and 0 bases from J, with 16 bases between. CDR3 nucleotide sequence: TGTGCCAGCACCAATATAGACGGGAGCTCTGGAAACACCATATATTTT. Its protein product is CASTNIDGSSGNTIYF.

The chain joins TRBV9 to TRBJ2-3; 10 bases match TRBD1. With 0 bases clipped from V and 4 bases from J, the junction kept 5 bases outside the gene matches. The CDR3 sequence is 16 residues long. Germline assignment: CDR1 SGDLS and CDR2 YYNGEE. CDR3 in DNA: TGTGCCAGCAGCGTAGTCGCGACAGGGGGCGCAGATACGCAGTATTTT. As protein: CASSVVATGGADTQYF. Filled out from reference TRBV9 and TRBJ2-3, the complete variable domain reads DSGVTQTPKHLITATGQRVTLRCSPRSGDLSVYWYQQSLDQGLQFLIQYYNGEERAKGNILERFSAQQFPDLHSELNLSSLELGDSALYFCASSVVATGGADTQYFGPGTRLTVL.

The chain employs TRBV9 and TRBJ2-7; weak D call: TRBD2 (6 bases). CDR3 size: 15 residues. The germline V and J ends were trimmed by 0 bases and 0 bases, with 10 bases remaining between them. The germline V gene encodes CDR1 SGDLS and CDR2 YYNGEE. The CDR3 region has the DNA TGTGCCAGCAGCGTAGGTGGGACTGGCTCCTACGAGCAGTACTTC. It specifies CASSVGGTGSYEQYF.

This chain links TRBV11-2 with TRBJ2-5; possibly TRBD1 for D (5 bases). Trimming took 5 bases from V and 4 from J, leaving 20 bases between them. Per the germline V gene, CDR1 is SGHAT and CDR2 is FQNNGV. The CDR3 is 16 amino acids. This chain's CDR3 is CASSLPTSREGETQYF. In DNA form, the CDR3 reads TGTGCCAGCAGCCTACCTACCTCCAGGGAAGGAGAGACCCAGTACTTC.

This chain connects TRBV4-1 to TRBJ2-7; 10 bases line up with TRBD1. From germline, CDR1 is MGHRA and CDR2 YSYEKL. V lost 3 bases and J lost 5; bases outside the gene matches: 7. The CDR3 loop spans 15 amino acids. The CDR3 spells CASSQPGQGWHEQYF. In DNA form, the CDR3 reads TGCGCCAGCAGCCAGCCGGGACAGGGGTGGCACGAGCAGTACTTC.

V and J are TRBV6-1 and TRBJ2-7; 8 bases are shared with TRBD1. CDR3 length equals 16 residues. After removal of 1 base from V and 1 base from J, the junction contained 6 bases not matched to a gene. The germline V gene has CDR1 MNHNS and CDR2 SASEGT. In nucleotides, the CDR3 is TGTGCCAGCAGTGAAGTAGCCACAGGGGGTTCCTACGAGCAGTACTTC. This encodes CASSEVATGGSYEQYF.

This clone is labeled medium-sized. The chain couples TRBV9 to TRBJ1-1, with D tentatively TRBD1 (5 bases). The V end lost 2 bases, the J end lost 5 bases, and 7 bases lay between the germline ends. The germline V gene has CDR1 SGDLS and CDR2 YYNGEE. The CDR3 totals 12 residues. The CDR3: CASSVGGTEAFF. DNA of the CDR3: TGTGCCAGCAGCGTCGGGGGGACTGAAGCTTTCTTT.

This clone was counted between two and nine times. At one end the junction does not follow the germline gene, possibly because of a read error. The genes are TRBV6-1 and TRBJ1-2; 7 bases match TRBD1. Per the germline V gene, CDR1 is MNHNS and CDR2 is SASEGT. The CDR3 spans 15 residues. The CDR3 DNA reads TGTGCCAGCAGTCAAGCAGGGGGGGGATACTATGGCTACACCTTC. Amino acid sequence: CASSQAGGGYYGYTF.

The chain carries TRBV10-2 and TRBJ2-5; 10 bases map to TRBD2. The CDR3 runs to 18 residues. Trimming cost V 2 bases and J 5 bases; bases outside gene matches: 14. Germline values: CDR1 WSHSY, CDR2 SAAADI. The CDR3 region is CASSEGYGTSDFGETQYF. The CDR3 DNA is TGCGCCAGCAGTGAGGGGTACGGGACTAGCGACTTCGGCGAGACCCAGTACTTC.

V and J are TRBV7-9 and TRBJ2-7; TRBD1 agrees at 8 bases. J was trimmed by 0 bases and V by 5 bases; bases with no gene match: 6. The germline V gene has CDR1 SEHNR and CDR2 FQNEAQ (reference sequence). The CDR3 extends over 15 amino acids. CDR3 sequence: CASSRGTGSSYEQYF. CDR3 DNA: TGTGCCAGCAGCCGGGGGACAGGAAGCTCCTACGAGCAGTACTTC.

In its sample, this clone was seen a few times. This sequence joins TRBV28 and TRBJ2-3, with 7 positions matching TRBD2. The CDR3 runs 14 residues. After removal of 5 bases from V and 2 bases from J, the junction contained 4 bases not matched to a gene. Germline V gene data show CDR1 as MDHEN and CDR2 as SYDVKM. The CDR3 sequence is CASSRTSYTDTQYF. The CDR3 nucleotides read TGTGCCAGCAGTCGGACTAGTTACACAGATACGCAGTATTTT.

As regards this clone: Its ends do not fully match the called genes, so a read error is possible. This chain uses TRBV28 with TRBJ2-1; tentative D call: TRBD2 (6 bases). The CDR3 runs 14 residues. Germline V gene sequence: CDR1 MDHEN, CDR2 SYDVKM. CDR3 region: CASSFRDSNNEQFF. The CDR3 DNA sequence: TGTGCCAGCAGTTTCCGGGACTCCAACAATGAGCAGTTCTTC.

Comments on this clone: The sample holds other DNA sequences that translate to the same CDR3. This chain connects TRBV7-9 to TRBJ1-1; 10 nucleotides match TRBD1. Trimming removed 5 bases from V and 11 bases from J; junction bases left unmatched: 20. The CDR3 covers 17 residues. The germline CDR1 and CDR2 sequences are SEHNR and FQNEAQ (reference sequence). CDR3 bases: TGTGCCAGCAGCCTCCCCCCGGGACAGGGGAAGAACGGTGAGGCTTTCTTT. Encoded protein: CASSLPPGQGKNGEAFF.